This TCR beta chain was identified in a study of blood T cell repertoires in COVID-19. On the study more broadly: Specimens from acute and convalescent COVID-19 originated in the United States, Italy and Spain. T cells, B-cell-depleted T cells, or PBMCs supplied cDNA or gDNA.

This clone showed up just once. The CDR3 consists of 15 residues. Germline CDR1 SGHTA, CDR2 FQGNSA. V lost 1 base and J lost 0, with 9 bases in between. The method was immunoSEQ multiplex PCR; TCRdb's version includes in-frame clones alone and lacks a portion of them. The sample shows 250,000 or so clones, about nine tenths of them seen only once. Sequencing was carried out using PBMCs or T cells enriched from blood (not recorded which). The J gene is TRBJ1-1, the V gene TRBV7-2; possible D gene TRBD1, 5 bases. The source is a woman aged 30 to 39 with acute COVID-19. The CDR3 DNA sequence: TGTGCCAGCAGCTTAGAGGCAGGGATGAACACTGAAGCTTTCTTT. It is translated as CASSLEAGMNTEAFF.